This entry lists 32 T cell receptor beta chains sequenced from one sample in a study of cytomegalovirus exposure and HLA in healthy donors. 60 Vbeta and 13 Jbeta primers were used in PCR. Sequencing was performed with immunoSEQ multiplex PCR; in TCRdb, only in-frame clones are kept and a portion is missing. The sample has over 200,000 clones, more than 75% seen once; the top ten hold over 3.5%. Material: PBMCs. Every receptor here comes from a male donor in good health and CMV-seronegative.

This rearrangement joins TRBV5-1 to TRBJ2-5, with 8 positions matching TRBD1. Per the germline V gene, CDR1 is SGHRS and CDR2 is YFSETQ. The CDR3 is 18 residues long. V was clipped by 0 bases and J by 2 bases; unmatched bases: 12. CDR3 residues: CASSLGLAGQGRQETQYF. The CDR3, as DNA: TGCGCCAGCAGCTTGGGGCTCGCCGGACAGGGTAGACAAGAGACCCAGTACTTC.

This clone appeared a few times. The rearrangement links TRBV29-1 to TRBJ1-3; possible D gene TRBD1, 6 bases. Trimming took off 7 bases at V and 0 bases at J, with 16 bases between the two ends. Germline V CDR1 and CDR2: SQVTM, ANQGSEA. This CDR3 spans 15 amino acids. The CDR3 DNA reads TGCAGCGGTTTAACAGGGACGGACTCTGGAAACACCATATATTTT. Its translation is CSGLTGTDSGNTIYF. The variable domain in full, with the rest retrieved from reference TRBV29-1 and TRBJ1-3, is SAVISQKPSRDICQRGTSLTIQCQVDSQVTMMFWYRQQPGQSLTLIATANQGSEATYESGFVIDKFPISRPNLTFSTLTVSNMSPEDSSIYLCSGLTGTDSGNTIYFGEGSWLTVV.

The V gene is TRBV10-3, the J gene TRBJ2-7; TRBD1 aligns across 8 bases. CDR3 length: 19 residues. The junction had 20 bases not matched to a gene; V was cut back by 3 bases and J by 4 bases. Per the germline V gene, CDR1 is ENHRY and CDR2 is SYGVKD. DNA of the CDR3: TGTGCCATCAGTGACTCACCCCGTAGACAGGGGCCCAAGCGGTACGAGCAGTACTTC. It translates to CAISDSPRRQGPKRYEQYF.

This chain links TRBV7-3 with TRBJ2-7; TRBD2 might be the D (5 bases). Germline-derived CDR1 and CDR2 are SGHTA and FQGTGA. V was pared by 5 bases and J by 4 bases, with 18 bases between. This CDR3 has 15 amino acids. The CDR3 DNA follows: TGTGCCAGCAGCCCAACAGTGGGTAAGCGGTACGAGCAGTACTTC. This translates into CASSPTVGKRYEQYF.

J is TRBJ2-1 and V is TRBV11-3; 14 bases are shared with TRBD2. The V gene end was trimmed by 5 bases and the J gene end by 6 bases; junction bases not matched to a gene: 18. CDR1 and CDR2 from the germline V gene are SGHNT and YENEEA. This CDR3 has 20 amino acids. Here the CDR3 reads CASSLSPGLAGARAGNEQFF. As DNA, the CDR3 is TGTGCCAGCAGCCTATCACCGGGACTAGCGGGAGCTAGGGCCGGCAATGAGCAGTTCTTC. The whole variable domain, filled in from reference TRBV11-3 and TRBJ2-1, reads EAGVVQSPRYKIIEKKQPVAFWCNPISGHNTLYWYLQNLGQGPELLIRYENEEAVDDSQLPKDRFSAERLKGVDSTLKIQPAELGDSAVYLCASSLSPGLAGARAGNEQFFGPGTRLTVL.

The V gene is TRBV9, the J gene TRBJ2-7; 9 nucleotides agree with TRBD2. Germline-derived CDR1 and CDR2 are SGDLS and YYNGEE. Trimming at V came to 4 bases and at J to 4 bases, leaving 6 bases not matched to a gene. The CDR3 runs to 14 residues. CDR3 region: CASSPREGAYEQYF. The DNA for the CDR3 is TGTGCCAGCAGCCCGCGGGAGGGCGCGTACGAGCAGTACTTC.

V and J are TRBV29-1 and TRBJ2-3, with D perhaps matching TRBD1 (6 bases). CDR1 is SQVTM, CDR2 ANQGSEA, per germline. The CDR3 has 14 amino acids. Trimming stripped 4 bases from V and 2 bases from J, with 13 bases between. Written as DNA, the CDR3 is TGCAGCGTTGGAATCTACAGGGACACAGATACGCAGTATTTT. Amino acid sequence: CSVGIYRDTDTQYF.

This clone occurred once. V is TRBV21-1 and J is TRBJ1-2. TRBV21-1 is termed a pseudogene. The CDR3 contains 14 residues. The chain's CDR3 is CASSKVAPPGGYTF. Here the CDR3 DNA reads TGTGCCAGCAGCAAAGTCGCCCCTCCGGGTGGCTACACCTTC.

The chain links TRBV14 to TRBJ2-5, with 9 bases identical to TRBD2. Germline loops: CDR1 SGHDN, CDR2 FVKESK. The CDR3 runs 15 residues. With 4 bases clipped from V and 4 bases from J, the junction kept 7 bases outside the gene matches. The DNA for the CDR3 is TGTGCCAGCAGCCGGGATAGCGGGAGTCGAGAGACCCAGTACTTC. Protein sequence: CASSRDSGSRETQYF.

Only a few counts were recorded for this clone. Other DNA sequences within the sample encode an identical CDR3. This sequence joins TRBV7-9 and TRBJ2-1; 9 bases line up with TRBD1. V trimming: 3 bases; J trimming: 5 bases; junction bases outside the gene matches: 2. The germline V gene has CDR1 SEHNR and CDR2 FQNEAQ (reference sequence). The CDR3 length is 14 residues. CDR3 coding DNA: TGTGCCAGCAGCTTGGGACAGGGAGACAATGAGCAGTTCTTC. This encodes CASSLGQGDNEQFF. Full variable domain (outside the CDR3, taken from reference TRBV7-9 and TRBJ2-1): DTGVSQNPRHKITKRGQNVTFRCDPISEHNRLYWYRQTLGQGPEFLTYFQNEAQLEKSRLLSDRFSAERPKGSFSTLEIQRTEQGDSAMYLCASSLGQGDNEQFFGPGTRLTVL.

V usage is TRBV7-9 and J usage is TRBJ2-7; a possible D gene is TRBD1 (5 bases). Germline-derived CDR1 and CDR2 are SEHNR and FQNEAQ (reference sequence). This CDR3 has 16 amino acids. V shed 1 base and J shed 0 bases, with 13 bases lying between them. CDR3 coding DNA: TGTGCCAGCAGCTTAGATGGGGCCATCAGCTCCTACGAGCAGTACTTC. This sequence encodes CASSLDGAISSYEQYF.

V usage is TRBV6-5 and J usage is TRBJ2-1, with 7 bases fitting TRBD1. The germline V gene has CDR1 MNHEY and CDR2 SVGAGI. This CDR3 region has 14 residues. The CDR3 loop reads CAARGRVAANEQFF. The CDR3 nucleotides are TGTGCGGCGAGGGGGCGGGTGGCCGCCAATGAGCAGTTCTTC.

Of note for this clone: Other DNA sequences in the same sample also yield this CDR3. This chain joins TRBV5-4 and TRBJ2-5; D perhaps matches TRBD2 (6 bases). The ends were cut back, 0 bases at V and 4 bases at J, with 16 bases in the middle. The CDR3 length is 16 residues. The germline V gene has CDR1 SGHNT and CDR2 YYREEE (reference sequence). The DNA of the CDR3 is TGTGCCAGCAGCTTGGGACTGGCGGGGTCCGGAGAGACCCAGTACTTC. It translates to CASSLGLAGSGETQYF.

The chain links TRBV20-1 to TRBJ2-7, with a tentative D call TRBD1 (6 bases). The CDR3 loop spans 11 amino acids. Deletions cut 3 bases from V and 11 bases from J, with 14 bases between. Germline V gives CDR1 DFQATT, CDR2 SNEGSKA (reference sequence). The CDR3 DNA reads TGCAGTGCTAGTTACGGACAGAATAAGTACTTC. Protein: CSASYGQNKYF.

The V gene is TRBV29-1, the J gene TRBJ1-3, with a tentative D call TRBD1 (6 bases). Trimming took off 5 bases at V and 1 base at J, with 12 bases between the two ends. This CDR3 comprises 14 residues. Germline V gene lookup returns CDR1 SQVTM and CDR2 ANQGSEA. The CDR3 DNA sequence: TGCAGCGTTACCGGGACACGTTCTGGAAACACCATATATTTT. As protein: CSVTGTRSGNTIYF.

The chain couples TRBV2 to TRBJ2-7; 9 bases fit TRBD1. V lost 1 base to trimming and J lost 0 bases; unmatched junction nucleotides: 10. The V gene's germline CDR1 is SNHLY and CDR2 FYNNEI. The CDR3 spans 18 residues. CDR3 DNA sequence: TGTGCCAGCAGTGAAGGGGGACTTTGGGACAGGGCCTCCTACGAGCAGTACTTC. This codes for CASSEGGLWDRASYEQYF.

This rearrangement joins TRBV5-5 to TRBJ2-3; 8 positions agree with TRBD2. Germline V gives CDR1 SGHKS, CDR2 YYEKEE (reference sequence). CDR3 length: 14 amino acids. Trimming cost V 0 bases and J 7 bases; bases outside gene matches: 4. The CDR3 protein is CASSLGLASHTQYF. The CDR3 DNA reads TGTGCCAGCAGCTTGGGACTAGCGAGCCATACGCAGTATTTT.

The V call is TRBV5-1, the J call TRBJ2-5, with D hard to call. The J call may be in error: the DNA end matches TRBJ2-7 better. Germline V CDR1 and CDR2: SGHRS, YFSETQ. This CDR3 has 14 amino acids. The DNA of the CDR3 is TGCGCCAGCAGCTTGGTGGTCGCTCCCTACGAGCAGTACTTC. The encoded protein is CASSLVVAPYEQYF.

The V call is TRBV5-6, the J call TRBJ2-7; 9 nucleotides line up with TRBD1. Per the germline V gene, CDR1 is SGHDT and CDR2 is YYEEEE. The CDR3 contains 13 residues. V trimming: 4 bases; J trimming: 5 bases; junction bases outside the gene matches: 4. CDR3 sequence: CASSRTGVHEQYF. The CDR3 DNA reads as TGTGCCAGCAGCCGGACAGGGGTCCACGAGCAGTACTTC. The whole variable domain, filled in from reference TRBV5-6 and TRBJ2-7, reads DAGVTQSPTHLIKTRGQQVTLRCSPKSGHDTVSWYQQALGQGPQFIFQYYEEEERQRGNFPDRFSGHQFPNYSSELNVNALLLGDSALYLCASSRTGVHEQYFGPGTRLTVT.

This clone was recorded a few times. V gene TRBV7-9 combines with J gene TRBJ2-5, with 7 bases matching TRBD2. V trimming: 2 bases; J trimming: 3 bases; junction bases outside the gene matches: 9. This CDR3 has 16 residues. Germline CDR1 SEHNR, CDR2 FQNEAQ (reference sequence). For the CDR3, the DNA is TGTGCCAGCAGCTTAATCCGGCTAGCGGAAGAAGAGACCCAGTACTTC. Translating it yields CASSLIRLAEEETQYF.

The chain combines TRBV19 with TRBJ2-7, with 8 positions matching TRBD1. Looked up from germline, CDR1 is LNHDA and CDR2 is SQIVND (reference sequence). The CDR3 contains 14 residues. J gave up 4 bases and V 6 bases, and 8 bases lay outside the gene matches. The CDR3: CASRKQGAGYEQYF. The CDR3 DNA sequence: TGTGCCAGTAGAAAGCAGGGGGCAGGGTACGAGCAGTACTTC. Full variable domain (remainder filled in from reference TRBV19 and TRBJ2-7): DGGITQSPKYLFRKEGQNVTLSCEQNLNHDAMYWYRQDPGQGLRLIYYSQIVNDFQKGDIAEGYSVSREKKESFPLTVTSAQKNPTAFYLCASRKQGAGYEQYFGPGTRLTVT.

The rearrangement links TRBV7-6 to TRBJ1-5, with D hard to call. The CDR3 sequence is 13 residues long. Trimming removed 5 bases from V and 7 bases from J, with 12 bases in between. Germline V CDR1 and CDR2: SGHVS, FNYEAQ. CDR3 sequence reads: CASSLNSGQPQHF. CDR3 sequence (DNA): TGTGCCAGCAGCCTCAATTCCGGGCAGCCCCAGCATTTT. The full variable domain, completed using reference TRBV7-6 and TRBJ1-5, is GAGVSQSPRYKVTKRGQDVALRCDPISGHVSLYWYRQALGQGPEFLTYFNYEAQQDKSGLPNDRFSAERPEGSISTLTIQRTEQRDSAMYRCASSLNSGQPQHFGDGTRLSIL.

The J gene is TRBJ2-7, the V gene TRBV13; 10 nucleotides line up with TRBD2. Germline V gives CDR1 PRHDT, CDR2 FYEKMQ (reference sequence). The CDR3 has 14 amino acids. The J segment lost 5 bases and the V segment lost 5 bases, leaving 6 bases of the junction unmatched. The CDR3, as DNA: TGTGCCAGCAGCCAAGCGGGAGGGCCCCACGAGCAGTACTTC. Translated, it gives CASSQAGGPHEQYF.

The chain recombines TRBV27 with TRBJ2-5; 8 bases match TRBD2. This CDR3 is built from 15 residues. V lost 2 bases, J lost 5 bases, and 7 bases stayed unmatched. Germline lookup yields CDR1 MNHEY and CDR2 SMNVEV (reference sequence). The CDR3 nucleotides are TGTGCCAGCAGTTTAGAGGGACTAGTTAGTGAGACCCAGTACTTC. It encodes CASSLEGLVSETQYF.

This clone was seen more than once but under ten times. The chain combines TRBV27 with TRBJ1-2; D call uncertain. CDR1 is MNHEY, CDR2 SMNVEV, per germline (reference sequence). The CDR3 is 13 residues long. V was cut by 3 bases and J by 4 bases, with 9 bases left in between. The CDR3 region is CASSFQVGYGYTF. The CDR3 bases are TGTGCCAGCAGTTTCCAGGTTGGCTATGGCTACACCTTC.

The rearrangement links TRBV6-6 to TRBJ1-4; D is unclear. This CDR3 has 15 residues. The V and J ends lost 0 bases and 1 base respectively, with 6 bases between them. Looked up from germline, CDR1 is MNHNY and CDR2 is SVGAGI (reference sequence). CDR3 in amino acids: CASSYSPGTNEKLFF. The DNA for the CDR3 is TGTGCCAGCAGTTACTCGCCGGGAACTAATGAAAAACTGTTTTTT.

This clone is a singleton in its sample. This chain links TRBV6-5 with TRBJ2-2; 9 bases agree with TRBD1. J lost 3 bases, V lost 8 bases, and 7 bases had no gene match. The CDR3 covers 15 residues. Per the germline V gene, CDR1 is MNHEY and CDR2 is SVGAGI. CDR3 protein: CASLPGTGHTGELFF. The DNA of the CDR3 is TGTGCCAGCTTACCCGGGACAGGGCACACCGGGGAGCTGTTTTTT.

The genes are TRBV27 and TRBJ1-1; 7 bases fit TRBD1. Germline lookup yields CDR1 MNHEY and CDR2 SMNVEV (reference sequence). The V segment lost 6 bases and the J segment 4 bases; nucleotides outside the gene matches: 8. This CDR3 region has 14 residues. The CDR3 here is CASSLRGSGTEAFF. Written as DNA, the CDR3 is TGTGCCAGCAGCCTCAGGGGGTCGGGCACTGAAGCTTTCTTT.

V is TRBV21-1 and J is TRBJ1-4. TRBV21-1 is termed a pseudogene. This CDR3 spans 14 amino acids. DNA for the CDR3: TGTGCCAGCATCCCCGGCGGAGGGACGGAAAAACTGTTTTTT. It translates to CASIPGGGTEKLFF.

The sample holds one count of this clone. The junction and the germline gene differ at one end; a read error may be behind it. The rearrangement uses TRBV7-9 and TRBJ2-2, with 10 bases identical to TRBD2. CDR3 size: 15 residues. CDR1 is SEHNR, CDR2 FQNEAQ, per germline (reference sequence). The CDR3 spells CASSLAGVNTGELFF. In nucleotides, the CDR3 is TGTGCCAGCAGCCTAGCGGGAGTGAACACCGGGGAGCTGTTTTTT.

The chain uses TRBV28 and TRBJ1-1, with unresolved D. The CDR3 covers 13 residues. Germline assignment: CDR1 MDHEN and CDR2 SYDVKM. V shed 6 bases and J shed 0 bases, with 8 bases lying between them. The CDR3 loop is CASRAGMNTEAFF. In DNA form, the CDR3 reads TGTGCCAGCAGGGCGGGGATGAACACTGAAGCTTTCTTT.

This sequence joins TRBV5-1 and TRBJ2-3, with 14 bases aligning to TRBD2. The J segment lost 6 bases and the V segment lost 7 bases, leaving 7 bases of the junction unmatched. CDR1 is SGHRS, CDR2 YFSETQ, per germline. The CDR3 has 15 amino acids. CDR3 coding DNA: TGCGCCAGCCGAGGACTAGCGGGAGGAGGGGATACGCAGTATTTT. Translation: CASRGLAGGGDTQYF.